The 31 T cell receptor beta chains presented below share a single source sample, sequenced in a study of PD-L1 blockade in urothelial cancer. The repertoire was sequenced with immunoSEQ multiplex PCR; TCRdb's copy has only in-frame clones and lacks some. Of around 110,000 clones listed, around 90% are singletons. Time point here: peripheral blood 6 weeks after treatment start. The sample consisted of PBMCs, taken around atezolizumab (anti-PD-L1) treatment. Every receptor here comes from a man aged 55 to 70 with urothelial cancer.

This chain joins TRBV15 and TRBJ2-7; possibly TRBD2 for D (6 bases). The CDR3 has 12 residues. The germline gives CDR1 LNHNV, CDR2 YYDKDF (reference sequence). The ends were cut back, 6 bases at V and 10 bases at J, with 16 bases in the middle. The CDR3 region is CATSRGLDPQYF. DNA for the CDR3: TGTGCCACCAGTCGGGGACTTGATCCACAGTACTTC.

The V gene is TRBV28, the J gene TRBJ2-3; 8 positions agree with TRBD1. Germline values: CDR1 MDHEN, CDR2 SYDVKM. V lost 3 bases, J lost 2 bases, and 4 bases stayed unmatched. The length of the CDR3 is 15 residues. CDR3 sequence reads: CASSLDRANTDTQYF. CDR3 sequence (DNA): TGTGCCAGCAGTTTGGACAGGGCCAACACAGATACGCAGTATTTT.

The gene calls are TRBV7-2 and TRBJ1-6; D is possibly TRBD1 (6 bases). Germline lookup yields CDR1 SGHTA and CDR2 FQGNSA. The V gene lost 7 bases and the J gene lost 10 bases, with 20 bases spanning the gap. The CDR3 runs to 15 residues. CDR3 amino acids: CASTPAAGVYSPLHF. CDR3 in DNA: TGTGCCAGCACTCCGGCGGCAGGGGTTTACTCACCCCTCCACTTT.

This clone was picked up a small number of times. As the CDR3 is not closed by the conserved phenylalanine or tryptophan, this likely results from a read error. It is unclear where the CDR3 begins or ends on the DNA, so no DNA is shown, and the CDR3 is as TCRdb lists it. The genes are TRBV20-1 and TRBJ1-1. The CDR3 region is 11 residues in length, termini included. The germline CDR1 and CDR2 sequences are DFQATT and SNEGSKA (reference sequence). The CDR3 spells CSAKREYGQTI.

This clone was detected only once. The chain links TRBV30 to TRBJ1-4; D not resolved. Trimming took off 0 bases at V and 6 bases at J, with 8 bases between the two ends. Germline loops: CDR1 GTSNPN, CDR2 SVGIG (reference sequence). CDR3 size: 13 residues. The CDR3 loop reads CAWSVSSYEKLFF. The CDR3 DNA reads TGTGCCTGGAGTGTTAGCAGCTATGAAAAACTGTTTTTT.

The rearrangement links TRBV5-4 to TRBJ2-5; no firm D call. This CDR3 region has 13 residues. Germline CDR1 and CDR2: SGHNT and YYREEE (reference sequence). Trimming took 0 bases from V and 4 from J, leaving 7 bases between them. The CDR3 DNA reads as TGTGCCAGCAGCTTGGTTAGCCCAGAGACCCAGTACTTC. Protein sequence: CASSLVSPETQYF.

The table lists this clone with a few counts. The rearrangement joins TRBV19 to TRBJ1-1, with a weak D call TRBD1 (5 bases). There are 14 residues in the CDR3. Between the trimmed V and J ends, which lost 7 bases and 1 base, there was a span of 13 bases. Per the germline V gene, CDR1 is LNHDA and CDR2 is SQIVND (reference sequence). The CDR3 here is CASTDQGRNTEAFF. In DNA, the CDR3 is TGTGCCAGTACCGACCAGGGCAGGAACACTGAAGCTTTCTTT.

This clone is a singleton in its sample. This rearrangement joins TRBV6-5 to TRBJ1-5; weak D call: TRBD1 (6 bases). The CDR3 length is 14 residues. Germline V gene sequence: CDR1 MNHEY, CDR2 SVGAGI. V was cut by 0 bases and J by 7 bases, with 10 bases left in between. CDR3 DNA sequence: TGTGCCAGCAGTTACTCGACAGGTATCCAGCCCCAGCATTTT. It translates to CASSYSTGIQPQHF.

The chain carries TRBV7-2 and TRBJ2-4; D remains unclear. The V gene's germline CDR1 is SGHTA and CDR2 FQGNSA. CDR3 length: 15 residues. V was trimmed by 2 bases and J by 6 bases, leaving 14 bases between them. The CDR3 nucleotides are TGTGCCAGCAGCTTAAGCAGCGCTGTGGGAAACATTCAGTACTTC. As protein: CASSLSSAVGNIQYF.

V is TRBV27 and J is TRBJ2-7, with D tentatively TRBD2 (6 bases). V was shortened by 6 bases and J by 4 bases, with 16 bases between the two germline ends. The CDR3 loop spans 14 amino acids. Germline CDR1 MNHEY, CDR2 SMNVEV (reference sequence). In DNA, the CDR3 is TGTGCCAGCAGCCTTAGCGGAGCCCCATACGAGCAGTACTTC. Its protein is CASSLSGAPYEQYF.

The rearrangement links TRBV27 to TRBJ2-2; 7 bases agree with TRBD2. The germline CDR1 and CDR2 sequences are MNHEY and SMNVEV (reference sequence). Unmatched junction bases numbered 7, after V lost 6 bases and J lost 3 bases. This CDR3 is built from 15 residues. The CDR3 DNA sequence: TGTGCCAGCAGCAGATTGACTAGCTACACCGGGGAGCTGTTTTTT. Protein sequence: CASSRLTSYTGELFF.

In DNA, the CDR3 is TGTGCCAGCAGCTTGGCGGGAGCGGATGAGCAGTTCTTC. It is translated as CASSLAGADEQFF. V and J are TRBV5-4 and TRBJ2-1; TRBD2 might be the D (6 bases). CDR1 is SGHNT, CDR2 YYREEE, per germline (reference sequence). CDR3 length: 13 residues. Trimming shortened V by 0 bases and J by 8 bases, and 9 bases separated the two germline ends.

The chain combines TRBV30 with TRBJ2-4; D gene uncertain. The CDR3 sequence is 14 residues long. Trimming left V 0 bases short and J 2 bases short, with 8 bases between. In germline, CDR1 is GTSNPN, CDR2 SVGIG (reference sequence). The CDR3 coding sequence is TGTGCCTGGAGTGTTCGAGGTTCCAAAAACATTCAGTACTTC. Its protein product is CAWSVRGSKNIQYF.

This chain uses TRBV15 with TRBJ2-7; D unresolved. Trimming removed 7 bases at V and 6 bases at J, with 16 bases between. Germline V lookup: CDR1 LNHNV, CDR2 YYDKDF (reference sequence). The CDR3 loop spans 13 amino acids. CDR3 nucleotide sequence: TGTGCCACCAATGAGCGCATAGGCGGCGAGCAGTACTTC. Protein product: CATNERIGGEQYF.

This chain connects TRBV6-6 to TRBJ2-1, with a tentative D call TRBD1 (6 bases). The V gene's germline CDR1 is MNHNY and CDR2 SVGAGI (reference sequence). V was clipped by 2 bases and J by 10 bases, with 12 bases between them. The CDR3 has 13 residues. CDR3: CASSYTAGTEQFF. DNA for the CDR3: TGTGCCAGCAGTTACACGGCAGGGACAGAGCAGTTCTTC.

The J gene is TRBJ2-1, the V gene TRBV10-2; the D is unclear. In germline, CDR1 is WSHSY, CDR2 SAAADI. The CDR3 contains 13 residues. V was trimmed by 8 bases and J by 2 bases, leaving 10 bases between them. The CDR3: CASWPQTYNEQFF. CDR3 in DNA: TGCGCCAGCTGGCCGCAGACCTACAATGAGCAGTTCTTC.

The chain couples TRBV7-7 to TRBJ1-3; D not resolved. Germline V gives CDR1 SSHAT, CDR2 FNYEAQ (reference sequence). Trimming removed 3 bases at V and 4 bases at J, with 7 bases between. There are 13 residues in the CDR3. The CDR3 DNA sequence: TGTGCCAGCAGCTTTAATGAGGGAAACACCATATATTTT. Protein product: CASSFNEGNTIYF.

V is TRBV19 and J is TRBJ2-2, with 9 bases lining up with TRBD2. CDR1 is LNHDA, CDR2 SQIVND, per germline (reference sequence). The CDR3 runs to 16 residues. The ends lost 3 bases at V and 2 bases at J; junction bases unmatched: 4. The CDR3 is CASSIRAGGNTGELFF. The DNA of the CDR3 is TGTGCCAGTAGTATTCGAGCGGGGGGAAACACCGGGGAGCTGTTTTTT.

The chain uses TRBV27 and TRBJ2-6, with TRBD1 identical over 10 bases. The V gene end was trimmed by 6 bases and the J gene end by 2 bases; junction bases not matched to a gene: 7. Germline V gives CDR1 MNHEY, CDR2 SMNVEV (reference sequence). The CDR3 consists of 17 residues. CDR3 residues: CASSPGTGAAGANVLTF. The CDR3 nucleotides read TGTGCCAGCAGCCCGGGGACAGGGGCTGCTGGGGCCAACGTCCTGACTTTC.

V usage is TRBV10-3 and J usage is TRBJ2-7, with D uncertain. The CDR3 spans 11 residues. V was trimmed by 3 bases and J by 3 bases, leaving 3 bases between them. The germline V gene encodes CDR1 ENHRY and CDR2 SYGVKD. The CDR3 loop is CAISDSYEQYF. CDR3 sequence (DNA): TGTGCCATCAGTGACAGCTACGAGCAGTACTTC.

This clone was counted once. This rearrangement joins TRBV5-1 to TRBJ2-3; TRBD2 matches 7 bases. Germline-derived CDR1 and CDR2 are SGHRS and YFSETQ. V gave up 3 bases and J gave up 3 bases; unmatched junction bases: 13. The CDR3 runs 17 residues. The CDR3 sequence is CASSSPGGAGITDTQYF. The CDR3 coding sequence is TGCGCCAGCAGCTCCCCCGGGGGAGCGGGGATTACAGATACGCAGTATTTT.

This chain joins TRBV29-1 and TRBJ1-1; a weak D match, TRBD1 (6 bases). CDR1 is SQVTM and CDR2 is ANQGSEA in the germline V gene. This CDR3 comprises 13 residues. V was shortened by 4 bases and J by 1 base, with 10 bases between the two germline ends. The CDR3 loop reads CSVGSGANTEAFF. Here the CDR3 DNA reads TGCAGCGTTGGGTCAGGGGCGAACACTGAAGCTTTCTTT.

A word on this clone: The DNA is omitted, as the CDR3 cannot be located on it reliably, and the CDR3 follows TCRdb's listing. The chain employs TRBV28 and TRBJ2-7; TRBD2 is the table's D call, not checked against the DNA. Including both end residues, the CDR3 is 13 amino acids long. In germline, CDR1 is MDHEN, CDR2 SYDVKM. The CDR3 is CASSSSGSYEQYF.

J is TRBJ1-2 and V is TRBV25-1, with a tentative D call TRBD1 (5 bases). Trimming took off 2 bases at V and 8 bases at J, with 12 bases between the two ends. Looked up from germline, CDR1 is MGHDK and CDR2 is SYGVNS. This CDR3 has 13 residues. CDR3 amino acids: CASSEQGSYGYTF. CDR3 in DNA: TGTGCCAGCAGTGAACAGGGTTCCTACGGCTACACCTTC.

The gene calls are TRBV10-3 and TRBJ1-3; tentative D call: TRBD1 (6 bases). The CDR3 covers 16 residues. Trimming took off 2 bases at V and 0 bases at J, with 11 bases between the two ends. Germline V lookup: CDR1 ENHRY, CDR2 SYGVKD. Here the CDR3 reads CAISEAGAGSGNTIYF. The CDR3 DNA is TGTGCCATCAGTGAGGCGGGGGCTGGCTCTGGAAACACCATATATTTT.

This chain links TRBV7-2 with TRBJ1-3, with TRBD1 as a possible D gene (5 bases). Germline V gene data show CDR1 as SGHTA and CDR2 as FQGNSA. V was cut by 5 bases and J by 0 bases, with 14 bases left in between. There are 16 residues in the CDR3. The CDR3 spells CASSRSTASSGNTIYF. CDR3 nucleotide sequence: TGTGCCAGCAGCCGTTCGACAGCCAGCTCTGGAAACACCATATATTTT. The complete variable domain, with remaining parts taken from reference TRBV7-2 and TRBJ1-3, reads GAGVSQSPSNKVTEKGKDVELRCDPISGHTALYWYRQSLGQGLEFLIYFQGNSAPDKSGLPSDRFSAERTGGSVSTLTIQRTQQEDSAVYLCASSRSTASSGNTIYFGEGSWLTVV.

This clone is a singleton in its sample. The chain uses TRBV6-6 and TRBJ2-3; TRBD2 agrees at 10 bases. This CDR3 has 15 amino acids. The germline CDR1 and CDR2 sequences are MNHNY and SVGAGI (reference sequence). J gave up 5 bases and V 5 bases, and 7 bases lay outside the gene matches. This CDR3 is CASSLAGAMGDTQYF. The CDR3 nucleotides read TGTGCCAGCAGTCTAGCGGGAGCCATGGGAGATACGCAGTATTTT.

The CDR3 reads CASSFQGQPQHF. The CDR3 bases are TGTGCCAGCAGTTTTCAGGGTCAGCCCCAGCATTTT. The chain links TRBV27 to TRBJ1-5; D perhaps matches TRBD1 (5 bases). The CDR3 loop spans 12 amino acids. The germline V gene encodes CDR1 MNHEY and CDR2 SMNVEV (reference sequence). V was clipped by 3 bases and J by 6 bases, with 6 bases between them.

The CDR3 DNA sequence: TGCGCCAGCAGCTTTAGAGGGAGTAGGATTATGAATGAGCAGTTCTTC. Its protein is CASSFRGSRIMNEQFF. J is TRBJ2-1 and V is TRBV5-1; maybe TRBD2 (5 bases). The V gene lost 2 bases and the J gene lost 7 bases, with 19 bases spanning the gap. This CDR3 has 16 residues. The germline V gene encodes CDR1 SGHRS and CDR2 YFSETQ.

Only one count was recorded for this clone. The sample holds other DNA sequences that translate to the same CDR3. The chain recombines TRBV18 with TRBJ1-5, with 10 bases aligning to TRBD1. Looked up from germline, CDR1 is KGHSH and CDR2 is LQKENI. The trim removed 3 bases at V and 7 bases at J, leaving 6 bases unmatched. CDR3 length: 15 amino acids. CDR3 protein: CASSPGTGVGQPQHF. The DNA of the CDR3 is TGTGCCAGCTCACCCGGGACAGGGGTAGGGCAGCCCCAGCATTTT.

The chain joins TRBV7-2 to TRBJ1-2; D is perhaps TRBD1 (6 bases). From germline, CDR1 is SGHTA and CDR2 FQGNSA. Trimming shortened V by 5 bases and J by 4 bases, and 14 bases separated the two germline ends. This CDR3 has 14 residues. The CDR3 sequence is CASSQRQESYGYTF. The DNA for the CDR3 is TGTGCCAGCAGCCAAAGACAGGAAAGCTATGGCTACACCTTC. Drawing the rest from reference TRBV7-2 and TRBJ1-2, the complete variable domain is GAGVSQSPSNKVTEKGKDVELRCDPISGHTALYWYRQSLGQGLEFLIYFQGNSAPDKSGLPSDRFSAERTGGSVSTLTIQRTQQEDSAVYLCASSQRQESYGYTFGSGTRLTVV.